This TCR beta chain was found in a study of sequential checkpoint blockade in melanoma. About the study: DNA from 91 pretreatment tumor samples underwent TCRβ immunosequencing. After nivolumab or ipilimumab alone, about 22 patients had week-13 rebiopsies.

CDR1 is MNHGY, CDR2 SAAAGT, per germline. This CDR3 spans 14 amino acids. V was shortened by 5 bases and J by 2 bases, with 13 bases between the two germline ends. Profiling relied on immunoSEQ multiplex PCR, and the TCRdb table lists in-frame clones only, not all of them. The sample has approximately 4,900 clones; approximately 24% are singletons. This clone has at least ten counts. The antigen is undetermined. Findings and limits, study-wide: For nivolumab-first patients, baseline tumor clonality was associated with response. Patients with week-13 increases in T-cell fraction and clonality benefited about 30 times more often.

Treatment in this sample: randomized to nivolumab then ipilimumab (arm A) or the reverse (arm B). The rearrangement links TRBV6-8 to TRBJ2-7, with a possible D match to TRBD2 (7 bases). The sequence came from a human donor with melanoma. The sequenced sample was tumor tissue (inferred from file names), obtained from a patient given nivolumab and ipilimumab in sequence. The CDR3 loop reads CASSKAGTTYEQYF. The DNA for the CDR3 is TGTGCCAGCAGTAAAGCGGGGACAACCTACGAGCAGTACTTC.